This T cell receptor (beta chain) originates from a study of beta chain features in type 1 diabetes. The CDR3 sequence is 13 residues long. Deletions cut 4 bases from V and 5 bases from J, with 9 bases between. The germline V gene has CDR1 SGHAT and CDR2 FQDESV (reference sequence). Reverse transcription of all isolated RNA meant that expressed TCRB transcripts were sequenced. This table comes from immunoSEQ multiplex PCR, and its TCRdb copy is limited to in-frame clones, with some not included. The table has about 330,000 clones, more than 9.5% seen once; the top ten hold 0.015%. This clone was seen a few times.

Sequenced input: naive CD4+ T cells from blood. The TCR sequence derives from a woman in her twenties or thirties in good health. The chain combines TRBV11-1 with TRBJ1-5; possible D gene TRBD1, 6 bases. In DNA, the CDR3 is TGTGCCAGCAGCTACAACAGGGATCAGCCCCAGCATTTT. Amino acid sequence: CASSYNRDQPQHF. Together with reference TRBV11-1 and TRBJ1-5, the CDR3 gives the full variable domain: EAEVAQSPRYKITEKSQAVAFWCDPISGHATLYWYRQILGQGPELLVQFQDESVVDDSQLPKDRFSAERLKGVDSTLKIQPAELGDSAMYLCASSYNRDQPQHFGDGTRLSIL.